This record concerns one T cell receptor (beta chain) sequence. This sample was taken from a study of control samples from healthy donors and cancer patients. Germline V gives CDR1 MNHNY, CDR2 SVGAGI (reference sequence). This CDR3 has 15 residues. The junction had 9 bases not matched to a gene; V was cut back by 4 bases and J by 8 bases. TCRdb's copy holds only in-frame clones and misses some; the assay was immunoSEQ multiplex PCR. In the table there are roughly 150,000 clones, about 91% of which are singletons. V is TRBV6-6 and J is TRBJ2-1; 9 bases map to TRBD1. The receptor's source is a man between 18 and 35 years old in good health. Sequences were obtained from blood. The CDR3 region is CASSFPSRDRDEQFF. For the CDR3, the DNA is TGTGCCAGCAGTTTTCCCTCCCGGGACAGGGATGAGCAGTTCTTC.